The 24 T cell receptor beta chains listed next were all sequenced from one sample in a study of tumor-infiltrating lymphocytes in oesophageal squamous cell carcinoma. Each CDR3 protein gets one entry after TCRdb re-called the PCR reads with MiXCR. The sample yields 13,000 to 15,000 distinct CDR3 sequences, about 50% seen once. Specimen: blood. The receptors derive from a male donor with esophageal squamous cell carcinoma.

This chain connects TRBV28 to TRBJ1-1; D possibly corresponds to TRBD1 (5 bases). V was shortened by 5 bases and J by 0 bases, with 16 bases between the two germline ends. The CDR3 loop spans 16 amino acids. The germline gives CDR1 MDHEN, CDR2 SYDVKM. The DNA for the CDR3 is TGTGCCAGCAGTGGGGGGGGGTTTGGTCTGAACACTGAAGCTTTCTTT. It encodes CASSGGGFGLNTEAFF.

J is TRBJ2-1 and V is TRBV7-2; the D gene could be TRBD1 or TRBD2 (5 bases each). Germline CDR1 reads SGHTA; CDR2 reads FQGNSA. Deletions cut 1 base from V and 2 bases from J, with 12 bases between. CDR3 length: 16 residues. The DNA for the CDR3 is TGTGCCAGCAGCTTAGGAGGGGTAGTGGCCTACAATGAGCAGTTCTTC. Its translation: CASSLGGVVAYNEQFF. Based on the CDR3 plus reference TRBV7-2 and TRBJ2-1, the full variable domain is GAGVSQSPSNKVTEKGKDVELRCDPISGHTALYWYRQSLGQGLEFLIYFQGNSAPDKSGLPSDRFSAERTGGSVSTLTIQRTQQEDSAVYLCASSLGGVVAYNEQFFGPGTRLTVL.

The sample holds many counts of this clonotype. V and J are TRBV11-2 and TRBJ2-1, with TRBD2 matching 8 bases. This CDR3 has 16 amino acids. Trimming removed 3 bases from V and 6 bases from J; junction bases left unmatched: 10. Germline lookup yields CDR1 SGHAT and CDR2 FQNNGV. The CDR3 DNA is TGTGCCAGCAGCTTTGCTGGAGCGGGAGTGGGCAATGAGCAGTTCTTC. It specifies CASSFAGAGVGNEQFF.

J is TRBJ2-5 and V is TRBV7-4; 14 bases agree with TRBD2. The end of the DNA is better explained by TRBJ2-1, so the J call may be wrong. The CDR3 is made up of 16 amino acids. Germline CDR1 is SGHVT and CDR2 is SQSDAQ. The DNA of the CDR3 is TGTGCCAGCAGCAGATGGACTAGCGGGAGGTACAATGAGCAGTTCTTC. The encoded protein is CASSRWTSGRYNEQFF.

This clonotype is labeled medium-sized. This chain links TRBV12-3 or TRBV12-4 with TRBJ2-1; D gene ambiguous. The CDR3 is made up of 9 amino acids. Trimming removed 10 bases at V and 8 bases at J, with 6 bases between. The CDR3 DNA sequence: TGTGCCACTAAAGATGAGCAGTTCTTC. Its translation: CATKDEQFF.

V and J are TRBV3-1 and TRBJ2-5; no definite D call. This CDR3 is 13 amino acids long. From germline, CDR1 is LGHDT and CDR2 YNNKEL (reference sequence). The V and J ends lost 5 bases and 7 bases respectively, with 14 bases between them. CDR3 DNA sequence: TGTGCCAGCAGCAAAGGTCCGGAGACGACCCAGTACTTC. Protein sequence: CASSKGPETTQYF.

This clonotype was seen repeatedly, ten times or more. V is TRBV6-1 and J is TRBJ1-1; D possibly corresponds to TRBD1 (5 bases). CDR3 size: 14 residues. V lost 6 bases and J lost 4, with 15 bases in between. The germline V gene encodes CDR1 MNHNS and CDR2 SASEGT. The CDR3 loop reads CASSPPWGGTEAFF. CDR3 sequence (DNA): TGTGCCAGCAGCCCCCCTTGGGGGGGCACTGAAGCTTTCTTT.

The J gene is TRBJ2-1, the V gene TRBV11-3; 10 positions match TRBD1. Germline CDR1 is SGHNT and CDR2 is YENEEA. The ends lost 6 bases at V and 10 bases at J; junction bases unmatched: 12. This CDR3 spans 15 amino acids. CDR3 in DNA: TGTGCCAGCAGTCTAGGGGGGACAGGGGACCACGAGCAGTTCTTC. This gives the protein CASSLGGTGDHEQFF.

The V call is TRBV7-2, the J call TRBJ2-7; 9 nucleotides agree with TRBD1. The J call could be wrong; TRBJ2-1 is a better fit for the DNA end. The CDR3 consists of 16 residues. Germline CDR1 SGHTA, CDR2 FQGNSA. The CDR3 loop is CASSLGRDRALDEQFF. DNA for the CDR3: TGTGCCAGCAGCTTAGGGCGGGACAGGGCTTTGGATGAGCAGTTCTTC.

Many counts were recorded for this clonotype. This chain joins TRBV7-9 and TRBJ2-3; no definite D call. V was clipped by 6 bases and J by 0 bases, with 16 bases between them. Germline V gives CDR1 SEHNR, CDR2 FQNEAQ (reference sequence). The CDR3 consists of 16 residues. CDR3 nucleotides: TGTGCCAGCAGTAAGGAGCGTGTTAGGAGCACAGATACGCAGTATTTT. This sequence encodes CASSKERVRSTDTQYF.

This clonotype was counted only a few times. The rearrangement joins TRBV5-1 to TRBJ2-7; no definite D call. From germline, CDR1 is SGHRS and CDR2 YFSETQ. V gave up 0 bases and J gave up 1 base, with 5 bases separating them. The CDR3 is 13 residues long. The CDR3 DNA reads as TGCGCCAGCAGCTTGGCCGAATCCTACGAGCAGTACTTC. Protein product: CASSLAESYEQYF.

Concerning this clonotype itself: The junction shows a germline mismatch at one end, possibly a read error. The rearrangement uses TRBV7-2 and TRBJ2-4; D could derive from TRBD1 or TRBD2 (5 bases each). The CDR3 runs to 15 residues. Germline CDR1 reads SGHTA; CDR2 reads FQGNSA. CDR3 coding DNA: TGTGCCAGCAGCCTCCAGGGAGTCCAAGTCGCTGAAGCTTTCTTC. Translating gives CASSLQGVQVAEAFF. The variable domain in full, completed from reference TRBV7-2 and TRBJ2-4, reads GAGVSQSPSNKVTEKGKDVELRCDPISGHTALYWYRQSLGQGLEFLIYFQGNSAPDKSGLPSDRFSAERTGGSVSTLTIQRTQQEDSAVYLCASSLQGVQVAEAFFGAGTRLSVL.

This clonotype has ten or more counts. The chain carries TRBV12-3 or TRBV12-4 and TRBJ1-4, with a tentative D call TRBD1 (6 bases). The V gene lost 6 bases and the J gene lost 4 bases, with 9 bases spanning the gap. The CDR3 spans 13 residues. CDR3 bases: TGTGCCAGCAGACGGGACATTAATGAAAAACTGTTTTTT. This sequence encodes CASRRDINEKLFF.

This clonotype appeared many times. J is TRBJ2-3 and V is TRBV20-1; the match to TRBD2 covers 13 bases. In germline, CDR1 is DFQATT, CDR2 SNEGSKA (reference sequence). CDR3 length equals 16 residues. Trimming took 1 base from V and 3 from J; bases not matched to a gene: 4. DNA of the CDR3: TGCAGTGCTAGAGGGCCGACTAGCGGGAGGACAGATACGCAGTATTTT. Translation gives CSARGPTSGRTDTQYF.

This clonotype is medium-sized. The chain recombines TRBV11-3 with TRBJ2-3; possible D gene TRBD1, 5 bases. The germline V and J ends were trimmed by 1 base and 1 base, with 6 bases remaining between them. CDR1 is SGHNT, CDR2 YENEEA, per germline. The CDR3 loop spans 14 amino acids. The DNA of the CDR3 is TGTGCCAGCAGCTTAGCCAGGGGCACAGATACGCAGTATTTT. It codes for CASSLARGTDTQYF.

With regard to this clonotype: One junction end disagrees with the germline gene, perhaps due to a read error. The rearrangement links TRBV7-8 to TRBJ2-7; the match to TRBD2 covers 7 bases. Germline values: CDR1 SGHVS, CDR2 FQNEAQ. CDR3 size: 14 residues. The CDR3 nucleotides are TGTGCCAGCAGCTTGGGGGGGGGACCCTACGAGCGGTACTTC. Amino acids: CASSLGGGPYERYF.

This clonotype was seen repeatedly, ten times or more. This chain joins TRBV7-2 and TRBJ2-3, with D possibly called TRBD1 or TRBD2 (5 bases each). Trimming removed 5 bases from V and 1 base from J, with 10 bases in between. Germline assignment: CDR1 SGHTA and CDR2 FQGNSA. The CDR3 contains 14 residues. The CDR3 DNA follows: TGTGCCAGCAGCCCCTTGGGACGCACAGATACGCAGTATTTT. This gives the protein CASSPLGRTDTQYF.

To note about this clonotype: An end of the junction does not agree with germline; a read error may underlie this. The chain's CDR3 is CASSGGGRFEKQFF. As DNA, the CDR3 is TGTGCCAGCAGTGGGGGAGGGAGATTTGAAAAACAGTTTTTT. The chain employs TRBV6-8 and TRBJ1-4, with D tentatively TRBD1 (5 bases). The length of the CDR3 is 14 residues. CDR1 is MNHGY, CDR2 SAAAGT, per germline.

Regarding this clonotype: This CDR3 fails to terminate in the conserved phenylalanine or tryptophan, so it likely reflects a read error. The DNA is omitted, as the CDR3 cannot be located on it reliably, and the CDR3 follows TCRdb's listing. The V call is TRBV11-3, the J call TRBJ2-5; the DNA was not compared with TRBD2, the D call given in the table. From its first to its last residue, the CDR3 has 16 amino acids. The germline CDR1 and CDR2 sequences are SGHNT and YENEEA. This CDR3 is CASSLVAAGYEQYFGN.

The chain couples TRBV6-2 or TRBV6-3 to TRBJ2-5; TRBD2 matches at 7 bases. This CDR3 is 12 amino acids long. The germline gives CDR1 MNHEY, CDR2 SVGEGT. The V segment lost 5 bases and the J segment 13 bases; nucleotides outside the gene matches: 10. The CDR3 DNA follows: TGTGCCAGCAGTCAATCGGGACTACGACTGTACTTC. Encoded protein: CASSQSGLRLYF.

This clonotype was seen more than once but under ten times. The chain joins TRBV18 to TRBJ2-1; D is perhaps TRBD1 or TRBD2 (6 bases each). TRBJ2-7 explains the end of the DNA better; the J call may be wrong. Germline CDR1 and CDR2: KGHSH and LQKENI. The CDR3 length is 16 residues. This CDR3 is CASSLGRGRSYNEQYF. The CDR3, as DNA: TGTGCCAGCTCGCTGGGACGGGGGCGCTCCTACAATGAGCAGTACTTC.

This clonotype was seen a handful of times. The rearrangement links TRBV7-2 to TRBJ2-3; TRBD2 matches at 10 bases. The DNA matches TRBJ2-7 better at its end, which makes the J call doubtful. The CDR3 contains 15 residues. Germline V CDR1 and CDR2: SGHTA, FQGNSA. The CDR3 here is CASSLNPSGSYEQYF. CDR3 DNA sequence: TGTGCCAGCAGCTTAAACCCTAGCGGGAGTTACGAGCAGTACTTC.

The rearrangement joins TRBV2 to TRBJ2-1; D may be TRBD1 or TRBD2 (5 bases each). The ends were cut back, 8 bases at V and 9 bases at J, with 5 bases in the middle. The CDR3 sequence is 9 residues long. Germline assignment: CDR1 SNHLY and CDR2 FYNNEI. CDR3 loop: CASGGEQFF. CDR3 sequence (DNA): TGTGCCAGCGGGGGTGAGCAGTTCTTC.

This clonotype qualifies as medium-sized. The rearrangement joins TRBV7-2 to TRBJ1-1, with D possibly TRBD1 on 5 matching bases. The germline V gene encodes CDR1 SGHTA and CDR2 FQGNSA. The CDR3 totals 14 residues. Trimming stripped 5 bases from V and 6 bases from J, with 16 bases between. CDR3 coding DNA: TGTGCCAGCAGCCGAGGAGGGTCGGGGGCTGAAGCTTTCTTT. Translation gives CASSRGGSGAEAFF.